This is a list of T cell receptor beta chains from one sample in a study of blood T cell repertoires in COVID-19. Clones were read by immunoSEQ multiplex PCR, and TCRdb kept only the in-frame ones, dropping some. Of some 100,000 clones listed, 85% are singletons. The sample was peripheral blood. These receptors all come from a woman in her seventies with active or convalescent COVID-19. Both conserved end residues are part of each CDR3. The D gene is left open where the match is weak. Size is stated for part of the rows, as once, few or many counts, or as a class when the clone is expanded.

v_call	d_call	j_call	clone_size	cdr3_nt	cdr3_aa
TRBV2	TRBD1	TRBJ1-4	-	TGTGCCAGCAGAGGGGACAGGTTTAATGAAAAACTGTTTTTT	CASRGDRFNEKLFF
TRBV7-2	-	TRBJ2-7	-	TGTGCCAGCAGCTCCCCGTCTTACGAGCAGTACTTC	CASSSPSYEQYF
TRBV12-3/TRBV12-4	-	TRBJ2-7	-	TGTGCCAGCAGTATCAGGGGCTACGAGCAGTACTTC	CASSIRGYEQYF
TRBV5-5	-	TRBJ2-7	few	TGTGCCAGCAGCTCCTCCCCCGTGGCGGACTACGAGCAGTACTTC	CASSSSPVADYEQYF
TRBV28	-	TRBJ1-5	-	TGTGCCAGCAGTGACACAGGGAGGGTGAGCAATCAGCCCCAGCATTTT	CASSDTGRVSNQPQHF
TRBV28	TRBD2	TRBJ2-7	-	TGTGCCAGCAGTTTATATGGTAGCGGGAGGGACGAGCAGTACTTC	CASSLYGSGRDEQYF
TRBV5-8	TRBD1	TRBJ2-2	-	TGTGCCAGCAGCACTGGGACAGTGGGCACCGGGGAGCTGTTTTTT	CASSTGTVGTGELFF
TRBV29-1	-	TRBJ1-1	-	TGCAGCGTTGCCGCCGGATGGGCCATGAACACTGAAGCTTTCTTT	CSVAAGWAMNTEAFF
TRBV7-7	-	TRBJ2-2	-	TGTGCTAGCAGCTTAGGGCGGGGATTTTCCCCGGGGGAGCTGTTTTTT	CASSLGRGFSPGELFF
TRBV7-9	-	TRBJ2-5	-	TGTGCCAGCAGCCTGCGGGCAGGAGTAGAGACCCAGTACTTC	CASSLRAGVETQYF
TRBV28	-	TRBJ2-7	-	TGTGCCAGCAGTTTCGGCAGGTTCTCCTACGAGCAGTACTTC	CASSFGRFSYEQYF
TRBV7-9	-	TRBJ2-5	-	TGTGCCAGCAGCTTAGACGGGGGGCCGGGTGAGACCCAGTACTTC	CASSLDGGPGETQYF
TRBV28	-	TRBJ2-2	-	TGTGCCAGCATCTCCCTGGGTCAGGGAGGAACCGGGGAGCTGTTTTTT	CASISLGQGGTGELFF
TRBV27	-	TRBJ2-1	-	TGTGCCAGCAGTTTAGGCGGGCAATACAATGAGCAGTTCTTC	CASSLGGQYNEQFF
TRBV19	TRBD1	TRBJ1-1	-	TGTGCCAGTAGTCCAAGCGGACAGGGGAACACTGAAGCTTTCTTT	CASSPSGQGNTEAFF
TRBV5-6	-	TRBJ1-1	-	TGTGCCAGCAGCCTCCCTGTCGGTGAAGCTTTCTTT	CASSLPVGEAFF
TRBV18	TRBD2	TRBJ2-3	-	TGTGCCAGCTCACAGACTAGCGGGGGACGAGGAGATACGCAGTATTTT	CASSQTSGGRGDTQYF
TRBV7-9	-	TRBJ1-2	-	TGTGCCAGCAGCCCGCGGGAGGCCTATGGCTACACCTTC	CASSPREAYGYTF
TRBV13	TRBD2	TRBJ2-1	-	TGTGCCAGCAGCCTACGACTAGCGGGGGGCCCGTTCGATGAGCAGTTCTTC	CASSLRLAGGPFDEQFF
TRBV24-1	TRBD1	TRBJ1-2	-	TGTGCCACCAACCCTGGACAGGGCAACTATGGCTACACCTTC	CATNPGQGNYGYTF
TRBV5-6	-	TRBJ1-1	-	TGTGCCAGCAGCTTGCTTGTCCCCAGGACAAACACTGAAGCTTTCTTT	CASSLLVPRTNTEAFF
TRBV7-9	-	TRBJ1-6	-	TGTGCCAGCAGCCACAGGGAAGTGGGTTCACCCCTCCACTTT	CASSHREVGSPLHF
TRBV27	-	TRBJ2-7	-	TGTGCCAGCAGTTTTGGCCTACGACACTACGAGCAGTACTTC	CASSFGLRHYEQYF
TRBV18	-	TRBJ2-5	once	TGTGCCAGCTCACCCCAGGCGGGAGAGACCCAGTACTTC	CASSPQAGETQYF
TRBV7-2	-	TRBJ2-5	-	TGTGCCAGCAGCCCTAGACAGTTGGAGACCCAGTACTTC	CASSPRQLETQYF
TRBV4-2	TRBD1	TRBJ1-2	-	TGTGCCAGCAGCCACACGACAGGGAACTATGGCTACACCTTC	CASSHTTGNYGYTF
TRBV5-4	-	TRBJ2-3	once	TGTGCCAGCAGCCTAGCTGGGAGTCGCACAGATACGCAGTATTTT	CASSLAGSRTDTQYF
TRBV21-1	-	TRBJ2-1	-	TGTGCCAGCATCACCGGGACAGCCGCCTACAATGAGCAGTTCTTC	CASITGTAAYNEQFF
TRBV10-2	-	TRBJ1-2	-	TGCGCCAGCAGTGAGAGTAGGGAGGGCTCCTATGGCTACACCTTC	CASSESREGSYGYTF
TRBV11-2	-	TRBJ1-6	-	TGTGCCAGCAGCTTCACAGGTCGGGAGAATAATTCACCCCTCCACTTT	CASSFTGRENNSPLHF
TRBV20-1	-	TRBJ1-6	-	TGCAGTGCTAGTCTCCGGGGTATCGGCTCACCCCTCCACTTT	CSASLRGIGSPLHF
TRBV5-6	-	TRBJ2-3	-	TGTGCCAGCAGCTTGCTGGGGGGTGATACAGATACGCAGTATTTT	CASSLLGGDTDTQYF
TRBV5-1	TRBD1	TRBJ1-2	-	TGCGCCAGCAGCCGGGGGACAGGAAACTATGGCTACACCTTC	CASSRGTGNYGYTF
TRBV28	-	TRBJ2-3	-	TGTGCCAGCATCTCTAGCTCAGATACGCAGTATTTT	CASISSSDTQYF
TRBV27	TRBD2	TRBJ2-1	-	TGTGCCAGCAATACTCTGAGACCGGGGGGGCTGGGGAATGAGCAGTTCTTC	CASNTLRPGGLGNEQFF
TRBV9	-	TRBJ1-1	-	TGTGCCAGCAGCCCCCTCGTGACAGCGAACACTGAAGCTTTCTTT	CASSPLVTANTEAFF
TRBV19	TRBD1	TRBJ2-7	-	TGTGCCAGTAGTACCTCGGGACAGCGACCCTACGAGCAGTACTTC	CASSTSGQRPYEQYF
TRBV30	-	TRBJ1-2	-	TGTGCCTGGACCACAGGGAATCATGGCTACACCTTC	CAWTTGNHGYTF
TRBV7-2	TRBD2	TRBJ2-3	-	TGTGCCAGCAGCACCTACGCTAGCGGGGTTGGAGATACGCAGTATTTT	CASSTYASGVGDTQYF
TRBV28	-	TRBJ1-3	-	TGTGCCAGCAGCACTCGGACAGCTGGAAACACCATATATTTT	CASSTRTAGNTIYF
TRBV3-1/TRBV3-2	-	TRBJ1-1	-	TGTGCCAGCAGCCAAGCTCGGGAAAGAAGGGGGACTGAAGCTTTCTTT	CASSQARERRGTEAFF
TRBV4-1	-	TRBJ2-5	-	TGCGCCAGCAGCCAAGATCGCGGGGAGACCCAGTACTTC	CASSQDRGETQYF
TRBV28	-	TRBJ1-2	-	TGTGCCAGCATAGATGTTGCCGGGTCGAGCGGCTATGGCTACACCTTC	CASIDVAGSSGYGYTF
TRBV5-1	-	TRBJ2-3	-	TGCGCCAGCAGCTTGACAGGGCGCCCATCTAGCACAGATACGCAGTATTTT	CASSLTGRPSSTDTQYF
TRBV25-1	TRBD1	TRBJ2-7	-	TGTGCCAGCAGAAGGACAGGAGCCTACGAGCAGTACTTC	CASRRTGAYEQYF
TRBV12-3/TRBV12-4	TRBD1	TRBJ1-1	-	TGTGCCAGCAGAATGACAGGGGGGACTGAAGCTTTCTTT	CASRMTGGTEAFF
TRBV2	-	TRBJ1-5	-	TGTGCCAGCAGTGAAGGGCGGGTTCACAATCAGCCCCAGCATTTT	CASSEGRVHNQPQHF
TRBV28	TRBD2	TRBJ2-2	few	TGTGCCAGCACGCGAGCGGGAGCAATAGCCGGGGAGCTGTTTTTT	CASTRAGAIAGELFF
TRBV5-4	TRBD2	TRBJ2-3	-	TGTGCCAGCAGCTTGCGGCGGGGGGGCGGCACAGATACGCAGTATTTT	CASSLRRGGGTDTQYF